The 23 T cell receptor beta chains below were found in one sample sequenced in a study of siplizumab effects on memory and regulatory T cells. Sequencing used immunoSEQ multiplex PCR; TCRdb keeps in-frame clones, though not all of them. The table has some 88,000 clones, around 90% seen once; the top ten hold roughly 15%. The sequencing input was CD4+ T cells sorted from blood. Receptors were obtained from a human donor in good health.

The chain carries TRBV9 and TRBJ2-5; D uncertain. Germline V CDR1 and CDR2: SGDLS, YYNGEE. Trimming took 0 bases from V and 0 from J, leaving 12 bases between them. There are 16 residues in the CDR3. CDR3 loop: CASSVGPFQNQETQYF. The CDR3 bases are TGTGCCAGCAGCGTAGGGCCCTTTCAGAACCAAGAGACCCAGTACTTC.

J is TRBJ2-1 and V is TRBV6-5, with 11 bases lining up with TRBD1. This CDR3 region has 15 residues. V shed 5 bases, J shed 12 bases, and the junction held 12 bases outside the gene matches. Per germline, CDR1 MNHEY and CDR2 SVGAGI. CDR3: CASSRPDRGQEWQFF. In DNA, the CDR3 is TGTGCCAGCAGTCGTCCGGACAGGGGGCAGGAGTGGCAGTTCTTC.

V gene TRBV19 combines with J gene TRBJ2-5; a possible D gene is TRBD1 (6 bases). The CDR3 is 14 amino acids. V lost 3 bases and J lost 5, with 13 bases in between. Germline V gene sequence: CDR1 LNHDA, CDR2 SQIVND (reference sequence). Written as DNA, the CDR3 is TGTGCCAGTAGTATCCAGGGGCTCGGGGAGACCCAGTACTTC. This gives the protein CASSIQGLGETQYF.

The chain joins TRBV5-5 to TRBJ1-2; tentative D call: TRBD1 (6 bases). CDR3 size: 13 residues. V gave up 5 bases and J gave up 4 bases, with 12 bases separating them. Germline CDR1 and CDR2: SGHKS and YYEKEE (reference sequence). The CDR3 sequence is CASSSDRPYGYTF. The CDR3 DNA reads as TGTGCCAGCAGTTCCGACAGGCCCTATGGCTACACCTTC.

The genes are TRBV30 and TRBJ1-5, with D unresolved. The CDR3 sequence is 13 residues long. Germline V gives CDR1 GTSNPN, CDR2 SVGIG (reference sequence). V lost 0 bases and J lost 7, with 10 bases in between. The CDR3 DNA reads as TGTGCCTGGAGTGTGCCGGGCGTGCAGCCCCAGCATTTT. Translation gives CAWSVPGVQPQHF.

Only a few counts were recorded for this clone. The chain's CDR3 is CASKQQGGVEQPQHF. Written as DNA, the CDR3 is TGTGCCAGCAAACAACAGGGGGGCGTAGAGCAGCCCCAGCATTTT. This chain connects TRBV2 to TRBJ1-5, with TRBD1 identical over 8 bases. Unmatched junction bases numbered 12, after V lost 7 bases and J lost 7 bases. Germline CDR1 SNHLY, CDR2 FYNNEI. This CDR3 comprises 15 residues.

This chain joins TRBV14 and TRBJ2-5, with D unresolved. The germline V gene encodes CDR1 SGHDN and CDR2 FVKESK. V was trimmed by 5 bases and J by 5 bases, leaving 15 bases between them. The CDR3 loop spans 14 amino acids. CDR3 in DNA: TGTGCCAGCAGCGCAAATTTTGTGGTGGAGACCCAGTACTTC. It codes for CASSANFVVETQYF. The full variable domain, with the rest looked up from reference TRBV14 and TRBJ2-5, is EAGVTQFPSHSVIEKGQTVTLRCDPISGHDNLYWYRRVMGKEIKFLLHFVKESKQDESGMPNNRFLAERTGGTYSTLKVQPAELEDSGVYFCASSANFVVETQYFGPGTRLLVL.

As regards this clone: Other nucleotide sequences from this sample produce the same CDR3. J is TRBJ1-1 and V is TRBV18, with D uncertain. The CDR3 totals 13 residues. Germline CDR1 KGHSH, CDR2 LQKENI. V lost 1 base to trimming and J lost 0 bases, with 3 bases between them. The CDR3 sequence: CASSPQVNTEAFF. The CDR3, as DNA: TGTGCCAGCTCACCACAGGTGAACACTGAAGCTTTCTTT.

The J gene is TRBJ2-7, the V gene TRBV19, with 8 positions matching TRBD2. The CDR3 totals 13 residues. The V gene's germline CDR1 is LNHDA and CDR2 SQIVND (reference sequence). J was trimmed by 3 bases and V by 4 bases; bases with no gene match: 2. CDR3 residues: CASSRTSNYEQYF. The CDR3 DNA follows: TGTGCCAGTAGTAGGACTAGCAACTACGAGCAGTACTTC. Complete variable domain (other parts from reference TRBV19 and TRBJ2-7): DGGITQSPKYLFRKEGQNVTLSCEQNLNHDAMYWYRQDPGQGLRLIYYSQIVNDFQKGDIAEGYSVSREKKESFPLTVTSAQKNPTAFYLCASSRTSNYEQYFGPGTRLTVT.

The chain combines TRBV11-2 with TRBJ2-3; 9 bases agree with TRBD2. J lost 8 bases, V lost 5 bases, and 8 bases had no gene match. The germline V gene has CDR1 SGHAT and CDR2 FQNNGV. The CDR3 contains 14 residues. Here the CDR3 reads CASSPTSGSSTQYF. CDR3 nucleotide sequence: TGTGCCAGCAGCCCGACTAGCGGAAGTAGTACGCAGTATTTT.

The J gene is TRBJ2-1, the V gene TRBV4-3; 10 bases are shared with TRBD2. This CDR3 has 15 residues. In germline, CDR1 is LGHNA, CDR2 YSLEER. Unmatched junction bases numbered 8, after V lost 0 bases and J lost 12 bases. The CDR3 region has the DNA TGCGCCAGCAGCCAAGAGCCTAGCGGGAGCCTTCGGCAGTTCTTC. Protein product: CASSQEPSGSLRQFF.

The rearrangement links TRBV30 to TRBJ1-2; D not resolved. V gave up 3 bases and J gave up 3 bases, with 8 bases separating them. Germline CDR1 reads GTSNPN; CDR2 reads SVGIG (reference sequence). The CDR3 covers 12 residues. The CDR3: CAWREGDYGYTF. In DNA form, the CDR3 reads TGTGCCTGGAGAGAGGGTGACTATGGCTACACCTTC.

This rearrangement joins TRBV11-3 to TRBJ2-7; D gene ambiguous. V was pared by 2 bases and J by 3 bases, with 14 bases between. CDR1 and CDR2 from the germline V gene are SGHNT and YENEEA. This CDR3 is 15 amino acids long. CDR3 amino acids: CASSLSRQEVYEQYF. CDR3 bases: TGTGCCAGCAGCTTATCGCGCCAGGAAGTCTACGAGCAGTACTTC.

CDR3 region: CASSQGTVSKETQYF. The CDR3 bases are TGTGCCAGCAGCCAAGGGACAGTCTCAAAAGAGACCCAGTACTTC. This chain links TRBV11-2 with TRBJ2-5; TRBD1 matches 7 bases. The CDR3 runs 15 residues. V trimming: 5 bases; J trimming: 3 bases; junction bases outside the gene matches: 9. CDR1 and CDR2 (germline): SGHAT, FQNNGV.

This sequence joins TRBV30 and TRBJ2-1; 10 positions match TRBD2. The CDR3 totals 15 residues. Unmatched junction bases numbered 5, after V lost 2 bases and J lost 4 bases. The germline V gene encodes CDR1 GTSNPN and CDR2 SVGIG (reference sequence). CDR3 in DNA: TGTGCCTGGAGTTCCCTAGCGGGAGAGTACAATGAGCAGTTCTTC. Encoded protein: CAWSSLAGEYNEQFF.

The rearrangement joins TRBV9 to TRBJ2-7; D may correspond to TRBD1 or TRBD2 (6 bases each). The CDR3 covers 16 residues. V shed 4 bases and J shed 0 bases, with 17 bases lying between them. Germline V lookup: CDR1 SGDLS, CDR2 YYNGEE. The DNA of the CDR3 is TGTGCCAGCAGCTCCCAAAACGGGGGCGACTCCTACGAGCAGTACTTC. Its protein is CASSSQNGGDSYEQYF. Variable domain in full (rest from reference TRBV9 and TRBJ2-7): DSGVTQTPKHLITATGQRVTLRCSPRSGDLSVYWYQQSLDQGLQFLIQYYNGEERAKGNILERFSAQQFPDLHSELNLSSLELGDSALYFCASSSQNGGDSYEQYFGPGTRLTVT.

The CDR3 loop is CASSLIASTNEKLFF. CDR3 DNA sequence: TGTGCCAGCAGCCTGATCGCGTCAACTAATGAAAAACTGTTTTTT. The genes are TRBV7-8 and TRBJ1-4; D uncertain. The CDR3 runs 15 residues. V lost 5 bases and J lost 0, with 10 bases in between. Germline V gives CDR1 SGHVS, CDR2 FQNEAQ.

The gene calls are TRBV28 and TRBJ1-1; 10 nucleotides line up with TRBD1. Germline CDR1 is MDHEN and CDR2 is SYDVKM. V trimming: 2 bases; J trimming: 5 bases; junction bases outside the gene matches: 5. The CDR3 extends over 15 amino acids. CDR3 nucleotides: TGTGCCAGCAGTTTAAGCGGGACAGGGGTTACTGAAGCTTTCTTT. Its translation is CASSLSGTGVTEAFF.

The rearrangement links TRBV7-8 to TRBJ2-1; 11 bases fit TRBD2. This CDR3 spans 14 amino acids. The ends lost 2 bases at V and 10 bases at J; junction bases unmatched: 4. Germline loops: CDR1 SGHVS, CDR2 FQNEAQ. The CDR3 spells CASSLSSSGGEQFF. The DNA for the CDR3 is TGTGCCAGCAGCTTATCTTCTAGCGGGGGGGAGCAGTTCTTC. The full variable domain, in which reference TRBV7-8 and TRBJ2-1 provide the parts outside the CDR3, is GAGVSQSPRYKVAKRGQDVALRCDPISGHVSLFWYQQALGQGPEFLTYFQNEAQLDKSGLPSDRFFAERPEGSVSTLKIQRTQQEDSAVYLCASSLSSSGGEQFFGPGTRLTVL.

In its sample, this clone was seen a few times. The J gene is TRBJ2-3, the V gene TRBV10-2; D remains ambiguous. Per the germline V gene, CDR1 is WSHSY and CDR2 is SAAADI. CDR3 size: 14 residues. With 4 bases removed from V and 2 bases from J, the gap between germline ends came to 10 bases. The CDR3: CASSGADPTDTQYF. The CDR3 coding sequence is TGCGCCAGCAGTGGGGCGGATCCCACAGATACGCAGTATTTT.

The chain combines TRBV29-1 with TRBJ1-1; D perhaps matches TRBD1 (5 bases). The germline V gene encodes CDR1 SQVTM and CDR2 ANQGSEA. V lost 6 bases, J lost 1 base, and 12 bases lay in between. There are 13 residues in the CDR3. CDR3 sequence reads: CSVRTGGNTEAFF. The CDR3 region has the DNA TGCAGCGTCAGAACCGGGGGGAACACTGAAGCTTTCTTT.

This clone was observed a handful of times. The rearrangement links TRBV19 to TRBJ1-2, with TRBD1 as a possible D gene (6 bases). This CDR3 comprises 14 residues. V gave up 7 bases and J gave up 5 bases, with 17 bases separating them. Germline CDR1 and CDR2: LNHDA and SQIVND (reference sequence). DNA for the CDR3: TGTGCCAGTAACCTAGACAGGAGGGGTTATGGCTACACCTTC. Its translation is CASNLDRRGYGYTF.

Concerning this clone: Other DNA sequences from this sample encode an identical CDR3 as well. V is TRBV7-9 and J is TRBJ1-1; D unresolved. CDR1 and CDR2 (germline): SEHNR, FQNEAQ (reference sequence). This CDR3 has 14 residues. The germline V and J ends were trimmed by 3 bases and 0 bases, with 8 bases remaining between them. CDR3 coding DNA: TGTGCCAGCAGCTTGGGAGGGCTGAACACTGAAGCTTTCTTT. It specifies CASSLGGLNTEAFF.